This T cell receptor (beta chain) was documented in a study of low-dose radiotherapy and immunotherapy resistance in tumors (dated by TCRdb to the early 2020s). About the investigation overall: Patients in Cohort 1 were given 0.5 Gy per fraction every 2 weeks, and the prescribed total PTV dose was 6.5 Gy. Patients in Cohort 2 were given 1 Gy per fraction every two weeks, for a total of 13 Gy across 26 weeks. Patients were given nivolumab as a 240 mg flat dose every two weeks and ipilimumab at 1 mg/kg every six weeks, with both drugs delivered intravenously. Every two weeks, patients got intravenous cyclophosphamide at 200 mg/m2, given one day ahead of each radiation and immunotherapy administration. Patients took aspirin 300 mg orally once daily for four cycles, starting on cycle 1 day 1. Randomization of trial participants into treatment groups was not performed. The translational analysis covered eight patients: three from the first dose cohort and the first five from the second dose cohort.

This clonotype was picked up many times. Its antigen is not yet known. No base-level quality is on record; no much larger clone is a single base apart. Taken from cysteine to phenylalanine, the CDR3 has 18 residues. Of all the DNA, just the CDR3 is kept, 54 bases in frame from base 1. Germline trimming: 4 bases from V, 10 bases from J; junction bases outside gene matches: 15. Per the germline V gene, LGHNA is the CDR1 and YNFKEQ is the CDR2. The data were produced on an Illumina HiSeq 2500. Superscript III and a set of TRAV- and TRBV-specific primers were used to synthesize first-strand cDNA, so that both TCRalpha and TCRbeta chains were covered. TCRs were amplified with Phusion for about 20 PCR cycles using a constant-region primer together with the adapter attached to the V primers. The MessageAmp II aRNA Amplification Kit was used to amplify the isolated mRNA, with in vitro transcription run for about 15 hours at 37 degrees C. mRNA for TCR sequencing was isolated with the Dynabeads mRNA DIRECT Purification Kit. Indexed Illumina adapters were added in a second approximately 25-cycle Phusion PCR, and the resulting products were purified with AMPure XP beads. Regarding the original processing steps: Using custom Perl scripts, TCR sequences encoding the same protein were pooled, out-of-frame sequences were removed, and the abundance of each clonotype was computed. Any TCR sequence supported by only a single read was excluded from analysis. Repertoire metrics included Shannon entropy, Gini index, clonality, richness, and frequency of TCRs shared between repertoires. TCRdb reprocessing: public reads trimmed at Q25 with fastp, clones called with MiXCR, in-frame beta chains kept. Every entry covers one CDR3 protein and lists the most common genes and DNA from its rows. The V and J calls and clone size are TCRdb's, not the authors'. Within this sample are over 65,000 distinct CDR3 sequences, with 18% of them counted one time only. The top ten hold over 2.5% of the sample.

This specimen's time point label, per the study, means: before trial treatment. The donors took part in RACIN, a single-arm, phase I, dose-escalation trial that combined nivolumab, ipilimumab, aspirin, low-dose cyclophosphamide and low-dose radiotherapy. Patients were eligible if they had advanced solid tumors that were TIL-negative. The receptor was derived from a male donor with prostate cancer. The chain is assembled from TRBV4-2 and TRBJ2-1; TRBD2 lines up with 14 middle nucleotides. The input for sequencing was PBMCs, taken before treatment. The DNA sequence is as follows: TGTGCCAGCAGCCGCGCCGGGACTAGCGGGGGCTTTCGGGAAGAGCAGTTCTTC. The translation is CASSRAGTSGGFREEQFF.